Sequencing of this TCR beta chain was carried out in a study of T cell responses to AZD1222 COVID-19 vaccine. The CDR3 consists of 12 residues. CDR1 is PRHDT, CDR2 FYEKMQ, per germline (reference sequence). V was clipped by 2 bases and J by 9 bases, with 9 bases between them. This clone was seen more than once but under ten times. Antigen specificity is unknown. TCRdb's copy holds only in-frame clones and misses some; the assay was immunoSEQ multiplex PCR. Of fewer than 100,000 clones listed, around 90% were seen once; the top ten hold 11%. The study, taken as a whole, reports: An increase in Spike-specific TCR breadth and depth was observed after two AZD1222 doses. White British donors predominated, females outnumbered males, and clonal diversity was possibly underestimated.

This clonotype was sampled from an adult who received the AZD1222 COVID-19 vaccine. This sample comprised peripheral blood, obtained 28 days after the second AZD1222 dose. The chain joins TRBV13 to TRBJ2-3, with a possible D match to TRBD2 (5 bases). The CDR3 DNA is TGTGCCAGCAGCTTATCCACGGGGACGCAGTATTTT. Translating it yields CASSLSTGTQYF.